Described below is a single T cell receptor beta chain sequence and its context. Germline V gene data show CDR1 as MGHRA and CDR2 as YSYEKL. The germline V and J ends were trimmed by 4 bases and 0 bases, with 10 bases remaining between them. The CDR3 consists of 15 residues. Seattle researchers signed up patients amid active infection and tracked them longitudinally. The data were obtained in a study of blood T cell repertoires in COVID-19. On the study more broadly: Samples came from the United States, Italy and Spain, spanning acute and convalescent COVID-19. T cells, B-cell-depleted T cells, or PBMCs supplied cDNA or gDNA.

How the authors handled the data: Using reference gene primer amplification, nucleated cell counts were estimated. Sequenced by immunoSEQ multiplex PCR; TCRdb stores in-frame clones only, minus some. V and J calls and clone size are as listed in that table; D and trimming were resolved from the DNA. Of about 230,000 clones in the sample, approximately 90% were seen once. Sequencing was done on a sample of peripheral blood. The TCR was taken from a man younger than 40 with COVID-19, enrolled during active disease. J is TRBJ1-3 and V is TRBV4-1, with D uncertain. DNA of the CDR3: TGCGCCAGCAGCCCCGATGCGTTCTCTGGAAACACCATATATTTT. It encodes CASSPDAFSGNTIYF.